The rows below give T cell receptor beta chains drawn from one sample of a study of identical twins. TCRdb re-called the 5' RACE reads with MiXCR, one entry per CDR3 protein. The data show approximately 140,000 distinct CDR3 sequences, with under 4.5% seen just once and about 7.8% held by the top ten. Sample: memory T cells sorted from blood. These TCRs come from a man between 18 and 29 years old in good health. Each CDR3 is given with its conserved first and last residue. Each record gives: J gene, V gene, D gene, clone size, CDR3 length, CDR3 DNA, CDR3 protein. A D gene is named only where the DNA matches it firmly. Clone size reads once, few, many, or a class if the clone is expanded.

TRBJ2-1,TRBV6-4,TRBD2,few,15,TGTGCCAGCCGGGTAGGGACTAGCGGGACCTATGAGCAGTTCTTC,CASRVGTSGTYEQFF
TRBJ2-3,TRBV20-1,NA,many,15,TGCAGTGCTCTCTTCCGACTAGGTAACACAGATACGCAGTATTTT,CSALFRLGNTDTQYF
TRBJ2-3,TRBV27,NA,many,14,TGTGCCAGCAAGGACGGGCAGTACACAGATACGCAGTATTTT,CASKDGQYTDTQYF
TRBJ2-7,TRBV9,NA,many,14,TGTGCCAGCAGCCTGGGGCCGAGCTCCTACGAGCAGTACTTC,CASSLGPSSYEQYF
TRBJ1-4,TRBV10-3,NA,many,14,TGTGCCATCAGTGAAGGGATCGGGGTTGAAAAACTGTTTTTT,CAISEGIGVEKLFF
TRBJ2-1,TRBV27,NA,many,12,TGTGCCAGCAGTCCAAGCGCCAGGTGGCAGTTCTTC,CASSPSARWQFF
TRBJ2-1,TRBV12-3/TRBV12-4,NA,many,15,TGTGCCAGCAGTTCCTCCGACGACGGGAGACGGGAGCAGTTCTTC,CASSSSDDGRREQFF
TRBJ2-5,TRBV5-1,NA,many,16,TGCGCCAGCCTTAAAGGGAACGGAGCGTACCAAGAGACCCAGTACTTC,CASLKGNGAYQETQYF
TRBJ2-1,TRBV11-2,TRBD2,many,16,TGTGCCAGCAGCTTGTCGGGACTAGCGGTTTACAATGAGCAGTTCTTC,CASSLSGLAVYNEQFF
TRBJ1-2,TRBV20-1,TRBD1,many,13,TGCAGTGCTAGAGTAACAGGGGGCGAAGGCTACACCTTC,CSARVTGGEGYTF
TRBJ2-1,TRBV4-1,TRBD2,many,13,TGCGCCAGCAGCCACCCTAGCGGTGCTCTGCAGTTCTTC,CASSHPSGALQFF
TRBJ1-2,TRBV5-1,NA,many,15,TGCGCCAGCAGCAACTACCCGGTCGGGGGACGTGGCTACACCTTC,CASSNYPVGGRGYTF
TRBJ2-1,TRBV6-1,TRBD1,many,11,TGTGCCAGCAGTGTAGGGACAGGGTGGTTCTTC,CASSVGTGWFF
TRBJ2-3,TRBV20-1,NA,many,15,TGCAGTGCTAGAGACGGGGGGCAGAGCACAGATACGCAGTATTTT,CSARDGGQSTDTQYF
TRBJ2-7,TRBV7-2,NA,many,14,TGTGCCAGCAGCCCTACAACGACCCTATACGAGCAGTACTTC,CASSPTTTLYEQYF
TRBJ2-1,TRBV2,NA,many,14,TGTGCCAGCAGAGGCAGAGGGACTTACAATGAGCAGTTCTTC,CASRGRGTYNEQFF
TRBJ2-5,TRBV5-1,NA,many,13,TGCGCCAGCAGGCGGGACAGTAAAGAGACCCAGTACTTC,CASRRDSKETQYF
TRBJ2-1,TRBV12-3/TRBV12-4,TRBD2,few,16,TGTGCCAGCACCCTAGAGGCGGGAGGATCCTACAATGAGCAGTTCTTC,CASTLEAGGSYNEQFF
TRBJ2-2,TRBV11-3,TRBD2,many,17,TGTGCCAGCAGCTCCTCGGGACTAGCGGGAGTCACCGGGGAGCTGTTTTTT,CASSSSGLAGVTGELFF
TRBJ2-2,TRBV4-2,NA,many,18,TGTGCCAGCAGCCCTCGGGGACCGGAGTTCGCGAACACCGGGGAGCTGTTTTTT,CASSPRGPEFANTGELFF
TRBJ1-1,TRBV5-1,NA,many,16,TGCGCCAGCAGCTTGCCTGTGGGGGCGATGAACACTGAAGCTTTCTTT,CASSLPVGAMNTEAFF
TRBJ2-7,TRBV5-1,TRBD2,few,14,TGCGCCAGCAGCCGGACTAGCGGGAGCGGCGAGCAGTACTTC,CASSRTSGSGEQYF
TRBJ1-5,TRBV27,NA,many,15,TGTGCCAGCAGTTTATCTGGGGAGAGCAATCAGCCCCAGCATTTT,CASSLSGESNQPQHF
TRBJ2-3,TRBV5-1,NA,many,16,TGCGCCAGCAGCTTGGATCTTACGGGAACGGGAGATACGCAGTATTTT,CASSLDLTGTGDTQYF
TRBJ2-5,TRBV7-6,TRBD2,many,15,TGTGCCAGCAGCACGGGAGCGGGAGTTGTAGAGACCCAGTACTTC,CASSTGAGVVETQYF
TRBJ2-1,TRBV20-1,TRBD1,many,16,TGCAGTGCTAGGCCCCTCCGGGACAGGAGCTACAATGAGCAGTTCTTC,CSARPLRDRSYNEQFF
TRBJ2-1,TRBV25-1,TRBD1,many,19,TGTGCCAGCAGTGCCCACCCGGGACAGGGGGATGGCCCCTACAATGAGCAGTTCTTC,CASSAHPGQGDGPYNEQFF
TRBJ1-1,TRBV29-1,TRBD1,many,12,TGCAGCGTCGTACAGGGGTACACTGAAGCTTTCTTT,CSVVQGYTEAFF
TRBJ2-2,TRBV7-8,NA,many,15,TGTGCCAGCAGCCCCCGGGGACTTGGTGCCGGGGAGCTGTTTTTT,CASSPRGLGAGELFF
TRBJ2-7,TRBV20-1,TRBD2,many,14,TGCAGTGCAGGGACTAGCGGGAGGGCGTACGAGCAGTACTTC,CSAGTSGRAYEQYF
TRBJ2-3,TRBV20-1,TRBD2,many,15,TGCAGTGCCACCCTAGCGGGAGGGCCAACAGATACGCAGTATTTT,CSATLAGGPTDTQYF
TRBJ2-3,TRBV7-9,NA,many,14,TGTGCCAGCAGCCGAGGGGACGTCACAGATACGCAGTATTTT,CASSRGDVTDTQYF
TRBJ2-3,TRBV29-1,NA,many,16,TGCAGCGTTCACACTATCCGGGACGGATACACAGATACGCAGTATTTT,CSVHTIRDGYTDTQYF
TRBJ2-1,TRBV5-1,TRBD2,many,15,TGCGCCAGCAGCCTTGGCGGGAGTAATGTTGTTGAGGAGTTCTTC,CASSLGGSNVVEEFF
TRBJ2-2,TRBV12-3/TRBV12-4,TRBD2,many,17,TGTGCCAGCAGTTTGGGGGGACTAGCGGGAGTTACCGGGGAGCTGTTTTTT,CASSLGGLAGVTGELFF
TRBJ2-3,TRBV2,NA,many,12,TGTGCCAGCAGTGACGGCCCAGATACGCAGTATTTT,CASSDGPDTQYF
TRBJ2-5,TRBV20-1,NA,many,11,TGCAGTGCTCAGCGCGGAGAGACCCAGTACTTC,CSAQRGETQYF